This TCR beta chain was sequenced during a study of blood T cells in healthy people across ages. This clonotype was recorded a few times. Using a J-beta primer mix together with a sample-barcoded 5' primer, a second PCR was run for roughly 6 to 12 cycles. TCRdb re-called the 5' RACE reads with MiXCR, one entry per CDR3 protein. This table has fewer than 650,000 distinct CDR3 sequences, roughly a quarter appearing once. Germline CDR1 and CDR2: KGHSH and LQKENI. This CDR3 is 13 amino acids long. V gave up 4 bases and J gave up 6 bases; unmatched junction bases: 3. The data also belong to a second study, concerning T cells of mothers and their children. That paper notes: Three healthy Caucasian mothers served as donors, and their six children did as well. RNA extracted was entirely used for cDNA synthesis, around 1.6 ug per 15 ul. The TCR beta CDR3 read count exceeded 9 million for each mother and was some 3.1 million for each child.

The sequence was obtained from a boy aged 2 to 10 in good health. The source material was blood. V is TRBV18 and J is TRBJ2-1; 7 positions match TRBD1. The DNA of the CDR3 is TGTGCCAGCTCACTAAGACAGGGCAATGAGCAGTTCTTC. It is translated as CASSLRQGNEQFF.